What follows are 7 T cell receptor beta chains derived from one specimen sequenced in a study of cytomegalovirus exposure and HLA in healthy donors. 13 Jbeta primers and 60 Vbeta primers were used for the PCR. Profiled with immunoSEQ multiplex PCR; TCRdb holds only in-frame clones, not every one. The repertoire has some 130,000 clones, 65% to 75% of them found once; the top ten carry nearly 6%. Material: PBMCs. All receptors come from a woman aged 45-65 years in good health and CMV-seropositive.

The chain is built from TRBV6-5 and TRBJ2-7; 7 nucleotides align to TRBD1. Germline V gene sequence: CDR1 MNHEY, CDR2 SVGAGI. This CDR3 region has 14 residues. Germline trimming cut 5 bases from V and 4 bases from J; bases unmatched to any gene: 8. CDR3 amino acids: CASSIDRVRYEQYF. CDR3 nucleotides: TGTGCCAGCAGTATAGACAGGGTCAGATACGAGCAGTACTTC.

The J gene is TRBJ2-2, the V gene TRBV18; no reliable D call. The CDR3 runs to 14 residues. V shed 2 bases and J shed 2 bases, with 6 bases lying between them. Germline V lookup: CDR1 KGHSH, CDR2 LQKENI. The CDR3 protein is CASSPGPNTGELFF. The CDR3 coding sequence is TGTGCCAGCTCACCAGGCCCAAACACCGGGGAGCTGTTTTTT.

V usage is TRBV11-3 and J usage is TRBJ1-1; D not resolved. CDR3 size: 12 residues. Germline loops: CDR1 SGHNT, CDR2 YENEEA. V lost 3 bases to trimming and J lost 5 bases, with 7 bases between them. Here the CDR3 reads CASSFTATEAFF. The CDR3 bases are TGTGCCAGCAGCTTTACAGCTACTGAAGCTTTCTTT.

The chain joins TRBV6-5 to TRBJ1-4; no reliable D call. The CDR3 totals 15 residues. Germline assignment: CDR1 MNHEY and CDR2 SVGAGI. V lost 2 bases to trimming and J lost 6 bases, with 13 bases between them. The CDR3 here is CASSYLRTSDEKLFF. DNA of the CDR3: TGTGCCAGCAGTTACCTCCGGACTTCGGATGAAAAACTGTTTTTT.

The CDR3 sequence: CASSELGGPQETQYF. CDR3 sequence (DNA): TGTGCCAGCAGTGAATTGGGGGGGCCTCAAGAGACCCAGTACTTC. The chain combines TRBV2 with TRBJ2-5; a possible D gene is TRBD2 (7 bases). V lost 2 bases to trimming and J lost 2 bases, with 12 bases between them. CDR1 SNHLY and CDR2 FYNNEI come from the germline V gene. The CDR3 totals 15 residues.

The V gene is TRBV30, the J gene TRBJ1-1, with TRBD1 as a possible D gene (6 bases). V was trimmed by 4 bases and J by 4 bases, leaving 22 bases between them. CDR3 size: 16 residues. Germline V CDR1 and CDR2: GTSNPN, SVGIG (reference sequence). The CDR3 DNA sequence: TGTGCCTGGAAAGGTAGCAGGGGATCCGCGGGCACTGAAGCTTTCTTT. This encodes CAWKGSRGSAGTEAFF. The variable domain in full, completed from reference TRBV30 and TRBJ1-1, reads SQTIHQWPATLVQPVGSPLSLECTVEGTSNPNLYWYRQAAGRGLQLLFYSVGIGQISSEVPQNLSASRPQDRQFILSSKKLLLSDSGFYLCAWKGSRGSAGTEAFFGQGTRLTVV.

The genes are TRBV4-3 and TRBJ1-2, with D unclear. The ends were cut back, 0 bases at V and 0 bases at J, with 11 bases in the middle. The CDR3 runs to 16 residues. The germline V gene has CDR1 LGHNA and CDR2 YSLEER. CDR3 protein: CASSQDRPRANYGYTF. The CDR3 nucleotides are TGCGCCAGCAGCCAAGATCGTCCAAGAGCTAACTATGGCTACACCTTC.